This T cell receptor (beta chain) was captured in a study of molecular identifiers for immune sequencing clone quantification. Many counts were recorded for this clonotype. Previously described methods and listed TCR primers were employed for the bulk TCR libraries. TCRdb redid the calling of the PCR reads with MiXCR, one entry per CDR3 protein. This table has about 510,000 distinct CDR3 sequences, 20% to 25% appearing once. The ends were cut back, 1 base at V and 4 bases at J, with 7 bases in the middle. The CDR3 extends over 13 amino acids. The chain combines TRBV12-3 or TRBV12-4 with TRBJ2-5; TRBD2 is a possible D gene (5 bases). The receptor's source is a human donor in good health. Some libraries in this study had Jurkat cell RNA spiked in. Specimen: naive CD8+ T cells from blood, with Jurkat cell RNA spiked in. Subset of the sample: FACS-sorted CD8+CD4-CCR7+CD45RA+ naive T cells. The CDR3 is CASSLGGLETQYF. The CDR3 DNA follows: TGTGCCAGCAGTTTAGGAGGGTTAGAGACCCAGTACTTC.